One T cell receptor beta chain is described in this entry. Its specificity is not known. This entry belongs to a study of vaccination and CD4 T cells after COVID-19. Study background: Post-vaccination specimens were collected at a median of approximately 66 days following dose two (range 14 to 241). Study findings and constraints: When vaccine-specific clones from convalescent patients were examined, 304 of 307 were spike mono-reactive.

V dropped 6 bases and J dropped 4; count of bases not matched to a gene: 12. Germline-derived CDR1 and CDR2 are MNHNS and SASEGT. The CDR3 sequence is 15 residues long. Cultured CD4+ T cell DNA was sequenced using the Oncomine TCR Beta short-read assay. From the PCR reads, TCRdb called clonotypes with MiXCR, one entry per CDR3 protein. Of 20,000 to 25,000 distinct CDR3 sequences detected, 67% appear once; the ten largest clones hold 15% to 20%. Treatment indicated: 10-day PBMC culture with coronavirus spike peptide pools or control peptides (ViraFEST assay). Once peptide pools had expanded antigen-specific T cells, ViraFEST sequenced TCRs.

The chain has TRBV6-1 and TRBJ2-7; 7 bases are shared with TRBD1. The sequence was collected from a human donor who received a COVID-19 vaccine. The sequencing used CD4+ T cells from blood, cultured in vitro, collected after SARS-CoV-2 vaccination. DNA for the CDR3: TGTGCCAGCAGCTATAACAGGGGTTTCTGGTACGAGCAGTACTTC. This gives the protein CASSYNRGFWYEQYF.